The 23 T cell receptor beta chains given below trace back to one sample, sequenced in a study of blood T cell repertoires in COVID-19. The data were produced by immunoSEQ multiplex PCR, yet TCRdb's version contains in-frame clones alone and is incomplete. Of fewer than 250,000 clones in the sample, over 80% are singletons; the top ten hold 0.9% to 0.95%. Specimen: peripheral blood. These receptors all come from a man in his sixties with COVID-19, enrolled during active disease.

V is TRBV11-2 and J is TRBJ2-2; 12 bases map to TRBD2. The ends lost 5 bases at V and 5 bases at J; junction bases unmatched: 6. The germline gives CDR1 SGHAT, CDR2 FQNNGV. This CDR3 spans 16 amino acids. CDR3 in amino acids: CASSTRLAGVTGELFF. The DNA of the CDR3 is TGTGCCAGCAGCACACGACTAGCGGGAGTAACCGGGGAGCTGTTTTTT.

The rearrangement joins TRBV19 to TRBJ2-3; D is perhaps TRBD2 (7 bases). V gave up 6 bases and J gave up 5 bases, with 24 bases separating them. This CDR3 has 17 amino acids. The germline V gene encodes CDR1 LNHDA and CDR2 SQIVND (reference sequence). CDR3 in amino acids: CASRFYGRGPTGDTQYF. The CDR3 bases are TGTGCCAGTAGATTCTACGGGCGGGGGCCCACGGGAGATACGCAGTATTTT. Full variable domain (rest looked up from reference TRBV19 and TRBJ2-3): DGGITQSPKYLFRKEGQNVTLSCEQNLNHDAMYWYRQDPGQGLRLIYYSQIVNDFQKGDIAEGYSVSREKKESFPLTVTSAQKNPTAFYLCASRFYGRGPTGDTQYFGPGTRLTVL.

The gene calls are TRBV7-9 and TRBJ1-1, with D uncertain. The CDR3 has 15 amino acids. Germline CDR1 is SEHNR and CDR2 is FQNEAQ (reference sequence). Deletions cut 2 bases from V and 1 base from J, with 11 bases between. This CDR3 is CASSLTSGGNTEAFF. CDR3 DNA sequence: TGTGCCAGCAGCTTAACGTCAGGTGGGAACACTGAAGCTTTCTTT.

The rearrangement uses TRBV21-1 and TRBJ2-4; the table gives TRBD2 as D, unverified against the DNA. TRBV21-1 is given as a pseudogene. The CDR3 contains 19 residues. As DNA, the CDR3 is TGTGCCAGCAGCAAAGCGCGGACTAGCGGGAGGGCCTTCAAAAACATTCAGTACTTC. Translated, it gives CASSKARTSGRAFKNIQYF.

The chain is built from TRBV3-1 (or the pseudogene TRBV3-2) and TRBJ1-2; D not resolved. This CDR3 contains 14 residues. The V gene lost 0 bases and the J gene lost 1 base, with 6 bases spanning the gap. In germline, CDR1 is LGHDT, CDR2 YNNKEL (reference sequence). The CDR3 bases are TGTGCCAGCAGCCAAGAGTTACTTAACTATGGCTACACCTTC. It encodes CASSQELLNYGYTF.

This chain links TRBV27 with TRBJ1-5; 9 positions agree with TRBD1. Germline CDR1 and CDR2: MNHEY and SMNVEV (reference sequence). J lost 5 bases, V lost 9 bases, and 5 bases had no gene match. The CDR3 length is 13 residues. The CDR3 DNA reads TGTGCCAGTGGGGACAGGGTGGATCAGCCCCAGCATTTT. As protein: CASGDRVDQPQHF.

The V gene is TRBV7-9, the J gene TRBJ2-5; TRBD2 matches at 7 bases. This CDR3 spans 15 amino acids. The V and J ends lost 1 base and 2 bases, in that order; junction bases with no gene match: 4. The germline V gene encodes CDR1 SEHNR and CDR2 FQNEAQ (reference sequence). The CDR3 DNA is TGTGCCAGCAGCTTAGGGCCCGGGGGGCAAGAGACCCAGTACTTC. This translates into CASSLGPGGQETQYF.

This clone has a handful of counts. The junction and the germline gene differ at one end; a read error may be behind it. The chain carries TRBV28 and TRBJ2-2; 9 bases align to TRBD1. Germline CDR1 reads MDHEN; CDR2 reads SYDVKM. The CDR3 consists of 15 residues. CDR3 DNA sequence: TGTGCCAGCAGTTTCGGGACAGGGAACCCCGGGGAGCTGTTTTTT. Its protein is CASSFGTGNPGELFF. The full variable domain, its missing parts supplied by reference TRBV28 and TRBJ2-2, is DVKVTQSSRYLVKRTGEKVFLECVQDMDHENMFWYRQDPGLGLRLIYFSYDVKMKEKGDIPEGYSVSREKKERFSLILESASTNQTSMYLCASSFGTGNPGELFFGEGSRLTVL.

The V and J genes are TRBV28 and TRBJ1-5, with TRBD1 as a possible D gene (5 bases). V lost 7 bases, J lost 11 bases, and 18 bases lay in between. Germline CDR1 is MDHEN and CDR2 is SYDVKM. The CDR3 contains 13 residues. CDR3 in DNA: TGTGCCAGCACCCCTAGGCTGTGGGGGGCCCAGCATTTT. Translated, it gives CASTPRLWGAQHF.

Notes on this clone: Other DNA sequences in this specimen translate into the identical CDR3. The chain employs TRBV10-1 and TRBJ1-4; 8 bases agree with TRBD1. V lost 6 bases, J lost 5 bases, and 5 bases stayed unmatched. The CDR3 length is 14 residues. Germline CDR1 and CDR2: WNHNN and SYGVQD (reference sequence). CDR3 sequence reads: CASSDGTGNEKLFF. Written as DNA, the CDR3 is TGCGCCAGCAGCGACGGGACAGGAAATGAAAAACTGTTTTTT.

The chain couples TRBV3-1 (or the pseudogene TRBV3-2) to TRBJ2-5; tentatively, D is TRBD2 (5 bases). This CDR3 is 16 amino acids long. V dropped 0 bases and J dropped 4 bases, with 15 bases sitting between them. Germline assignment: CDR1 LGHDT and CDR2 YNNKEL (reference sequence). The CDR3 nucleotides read TGTGCCAGCAGCCAAGACGTGACACACGCGGGAGAGACCCAGTACTTC. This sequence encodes CASSQDVTHAGETQYF.

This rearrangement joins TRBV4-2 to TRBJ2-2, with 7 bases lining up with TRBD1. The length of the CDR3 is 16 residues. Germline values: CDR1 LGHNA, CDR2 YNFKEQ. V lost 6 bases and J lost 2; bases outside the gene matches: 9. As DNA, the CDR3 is TGTGCCAGCAGTTATGGACAGGATTATAACACCGGGGAGCTGTTTTTT. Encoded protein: CASSYGQDYNTGELFF.

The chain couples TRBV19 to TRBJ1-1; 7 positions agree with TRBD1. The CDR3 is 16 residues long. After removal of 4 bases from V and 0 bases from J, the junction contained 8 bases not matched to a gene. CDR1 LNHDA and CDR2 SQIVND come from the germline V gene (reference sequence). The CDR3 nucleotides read TGTGCCAGTAGTAACGCTGGACAGGTTCTGAACACTGAAGCTTTCTTT. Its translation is CASSNAGQVLNTEAFF. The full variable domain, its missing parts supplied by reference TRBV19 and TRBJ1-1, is DGGITQSPKYLFRKEGQNVTLSCEQNLNHDAMYWYRQDPGQGLRLIYYSQIVNDFQKGDIAEGYSVSREKKESFPLTVTSAQKNPTAFYLCASSNAGQVLNTEAFFGQGTRLTVV.

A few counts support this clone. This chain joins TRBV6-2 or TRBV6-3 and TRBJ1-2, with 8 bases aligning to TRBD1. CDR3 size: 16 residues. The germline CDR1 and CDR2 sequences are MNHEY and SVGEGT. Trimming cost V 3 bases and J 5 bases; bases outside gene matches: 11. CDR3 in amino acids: CASSYSSGQDRYGYTF. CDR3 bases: TGTGCCAGCAGTTATTCGTCGGGACAGGACAGATATGGCTACACCTTC.

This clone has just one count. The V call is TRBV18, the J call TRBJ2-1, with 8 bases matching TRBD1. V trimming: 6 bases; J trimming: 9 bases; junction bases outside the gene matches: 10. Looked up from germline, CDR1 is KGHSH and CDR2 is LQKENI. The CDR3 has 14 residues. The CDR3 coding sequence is TGTGCCAGCTCCCCCGGACAGGGAAAGGGTGAGCAGTTCTTC. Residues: CASSPGQGKGEQFF.

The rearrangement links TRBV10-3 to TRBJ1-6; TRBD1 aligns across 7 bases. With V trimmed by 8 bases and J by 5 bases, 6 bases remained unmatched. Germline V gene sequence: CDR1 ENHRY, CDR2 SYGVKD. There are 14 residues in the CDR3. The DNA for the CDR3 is TGTGCCATCCGGGACAGCGAAGATAATTCACCCCTCCACTTT. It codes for CAIRDSEDNSPLHF.

CDR3 in DNA: TGTGCCAGCAGCGTAGGGACTAGCAACAATGAGCAGTTCTTC. It codes for CASSVGTSNNEQFF. This chain links TRBV9 with TRBJ2-1, with 8 bases aligning to TRBD2. This CDR3 has 14 residues. The J segment lost 5 bases and the V segment lost 0 bases, leaving 1 base of the junction unmatched. Looked up from germline, CDR1 is SGDLS and CDR2 is YYNGEE.

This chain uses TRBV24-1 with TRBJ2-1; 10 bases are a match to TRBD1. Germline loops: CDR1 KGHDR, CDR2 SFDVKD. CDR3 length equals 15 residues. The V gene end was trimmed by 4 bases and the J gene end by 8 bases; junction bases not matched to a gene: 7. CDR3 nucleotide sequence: TGTGCCACCAGTGACCCGGGACAGGGGAGGCATGAGCAGTTCTTC. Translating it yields CATSDPGQGRHEQFF.

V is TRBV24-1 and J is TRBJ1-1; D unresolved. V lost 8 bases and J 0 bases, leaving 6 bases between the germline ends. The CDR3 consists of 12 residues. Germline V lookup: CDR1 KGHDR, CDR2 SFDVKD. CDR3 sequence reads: CATTRVNTEAFF. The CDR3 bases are TGTGCCACCACCCGGGTGAACACTGAAGCTTTCTTT.

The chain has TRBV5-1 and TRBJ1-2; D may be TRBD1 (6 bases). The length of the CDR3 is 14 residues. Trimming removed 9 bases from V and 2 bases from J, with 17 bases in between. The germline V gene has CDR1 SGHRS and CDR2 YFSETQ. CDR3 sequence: CATKRDTGNYGYTF. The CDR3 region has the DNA TGCGCCACCAAAAGGGACACCGGGAACTATGGCTACACCTTC.

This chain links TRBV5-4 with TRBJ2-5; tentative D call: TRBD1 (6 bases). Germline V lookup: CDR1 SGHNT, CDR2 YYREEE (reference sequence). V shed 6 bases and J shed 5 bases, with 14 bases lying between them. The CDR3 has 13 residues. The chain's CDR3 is CASNIQGSETQYF. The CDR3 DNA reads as TGTGCCAGCAACATACAGGGATCCGAGACCCAGTACTTC.

CDR3: CASNSGGYTF. CDR3 DNA: TGTGCCAGCAATAGCGGTGGCTACACCTTC. The V gene is TRBV2, the J gene TRBJ1-2; D is ambiguous. The CDR3 totals 10 residues. V dropped 7 bases and J dropped 7 bases, with 7 bases sitting between them. The germline CDR1 and CDR2 sequences are SNHLY and FYNNEI.

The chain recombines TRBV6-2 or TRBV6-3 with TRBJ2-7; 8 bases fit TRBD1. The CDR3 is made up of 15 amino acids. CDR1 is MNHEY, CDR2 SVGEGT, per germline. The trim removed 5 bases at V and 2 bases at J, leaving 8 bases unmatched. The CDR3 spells CASSARGRFPYEQYF. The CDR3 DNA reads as TGTGCCAGCAGTGCCAGGGGGCGTTTCCCCTACGAGCAGTACTTC.